Presented here are 8 T cell receptor beta chains from one specimen sequenced in a study of CD8+ T cells in alopecia areata. Extracted RNA was reverse transcribed, and the resulting cDNA served as sequencing template. Here immunoSEQ multiplex PCR was the method, and the copy in TCRdb shows in-frame clones only, minus some. The data hold about 140,000 clones, with approximately 90% observed a single time. Sample treatment: oral pan-JAK inhibitor, 5-10 mg twice daily. The material was CD8+ T cells sorted from blood, obtained at week 4, from a patient treated with tofacitinib. The receptors here all came from a human donor with alopecia areata.

The V call is TRBV27, the J call TRBJ1-2, with 7 bases matching TRBD1. Germline assignment: CDR1 MNHEY and CDR2 SMNVEV (reference sequence). This CDR3 is built from 13 residues. V was pared by 4 bases and J by 6 bases, with 5 bases of the junction left unmatched. The CDR3 sequence is CASSYTGVNGYTF. The CDR3 DNA is TGTGCCAGCAGTTATACAGGGGTAAATGGCTACACCTTC.

V is TRBV7-2 and J is TRBJ2-1; either TRBD1 or TRBD2 may supply D (5 bases each). This CDR3 contains 16 residues. Trimming shortened V by 5 bases and J by 0 bases, and 14 bases separated the two germline ends. CDR1 SGHTA and CDR2 FQGNSA come from the germline V gene. The DNA for the CDR3 is TGTGCCAGCAGCCCAAGGGACGGGGCCTCCTACAATGAGCAGTTCTTC. This sequence encodes CASSPRDGASYNEQFF.

The chain has TRBV4-1 and TRBJ2-1; TRBD1 matches 9 bases. The CDR3 is 14 amino acids. CDR1 and CDR2 from the germline V gene are MGHRA and YSYEKL. Trimming cost V 4 bases and J 8 bases; bases outside gene matches: 6. CDR3 residues: CASSRGQGTDEQFF. In nucleotides, the CDR3 is TGCGCCAGCAGCCGAGGACAGGGGACAGATGAGCAGTTCTTC.

V gene TRBV11-2 combines with J gene TRBJ2-1; 9 bases align to TRBD2. The CDR3 contains 17 residues. J gave up 8 bases and V 0 bases, and 11 bases lay outside the gene matches. Germline lookup yields CDR1 SGHAT and CDR2 FQNNGV. CDR3 DNA sequence: TGTGCCAGCAGCTTAGATCAGTGGCGGGGGGGCCTTGATGAGCAGTTCTTC. Protein sequence: CASSLDQWRGGLDEQFF.

The CDR3 DNA is TGTGCCATCAGTGAGGGGACAGGTATGAACACTGAAGCTTTCTTT. Protein product: CAISEGTGMNTEAFF. The chain joins TRBV10-3 to TRBJ1-1; 8 bases map to TRBD1. In germline, CDR1 is ENHRY, CDR2 SYGVKD. The CDR3 consists of 15 residues. V lost 2 bases to trimming and J lost 0 bases; unmatched junction nucleotides: 2.

J is TRBJ2-1 and V is TRBV29-1, with 9 bases that match TRBD1. The V gene's germline CDR1 is SQVTM and CDR2 ANQGSEA. The CDR3 totals 14 residues. With 7 bases clipped from V and 1 base from J, the junction kept 5 bases outside the gene matches. CDR3 nucleotides: TGCAGCGCCCAGACAGGGGGGTCCTACAATGAGCAGTTCTTC. Translation gives CSAQTGGSYNEQFF.

This clone was counted only a few times. This rearrangement joins TRBV29-1 to TRBJ2-2, with D perhaps given as TRBD1 or TRBD2 (5 bases each). This CDR3 comprises 13 residues. Trimming left V 5 bases short and J 1 base short, with 8 bases between. CDR1 is SQVTM and CDR2 is ANQGSEA in the germline V gene. This CDR3 reads CSVPGRNTGELFF. The CDR3 coding sequence is TGCAGCGTTCCGGGGCGGAACACCGGGGAGCTGTTTTTT.

The V and J genes are TRBV5-4 and TRBJ2-7, with a possible D match to TRBD1 (5 bases). V shed 4 bases and J shed 6 bases, with 17 bases lying between them. Germline-derived CDR1 and CDR2 are SGHNT and YYREEE (reference sequence). The length of the CDR3 is 14 residues. CDR3 sequence reads: CASSPDSFQGEQYF. The CDR3 bases are TGTGCCAGCAGCCCTGACAGCTTCCAGGGCGAGCAGTACTTC.